These T cell receptor beta chains were read from a single sample in a study of T-cell reconstitution after alpha-beta-depleted transplantation in children. MiXCR, applied by TCRdb to the PCR reads, yields one record per CDR3 protein. The sample holds around 380,000 distinct CDR3 sequences, around 9.9% seen once. The specimen comprised PBMCs from the stem cell graft donor, sampled from the stem cell graft. Receptors originate from a human donor who donated a stem cell graft to a child with acute myeloid leukemia. CDR3s include the opening cysteine and the closing phenylalanine or tryptophan. Fields, in order: V gene, D gene, J gene, clone size, CDR3 DNA, CDR3 protein. The D gene is left open where the match is weak. Clone size is given for some rows only: seen once, a few or many times, or a class if the clone is expanded.

v_call: TRBV10-3
d_call: NA
j_call: TRBJ1-1
clone_size: few
cdr3_nt: TGTGCCATCAGTGAGTCTAGGGAGAGCACTGAAGCTTTCTTT
cdr3_aa: CAISESRESTEAFF

v_call: TRBV7-9
d_call: TRBD1
j_call: TRBJ1-5
clone_size: NA
cdr3_nt: TGTGCCAGCAGCTCAGCCGGGACAGGGCATCAGCCCCAGCATTTT
cdr3_aa: CASSSAGTGHQPQHF

v_call: TRBV4-1
d_call: TRBD1
j_call: TRBJ2-4
clone_size: NA
cdr3_nt: TGCGCCAGCAGCCTAAGACAGGGGGCGGGGAACATTCAGTACTTC
cdr3_aa: CASSLRQGAGNIQYF

v_call: TRBV10-3
d_call: NA
j_call: TRBJ1-5
clone_size: NA
cdr3_nt: TGTGCCATCAGTGTGGGGCAGGGTAGCAATGGCAATCAGCCCCAGCATTTT
cdr3_aa: CAISVGQGSNGNQPQHF

v_call: TRBV20-1
d_call: TRBD1
j_call: TRBJ2-1
clone_size: NA
cdr3_nt: TGCAGTGCTAGAGTGGGGACAGGGAGCTCCTACAATGAGCAGTTCTTC
cdr3_aa: CSARVGTGSSYNEQFF

v_call: TRBV5-5
d_call: NA
j_call: TRBJ2-1
clone_size: few
cdr3_nt: TGTGCCAGCAGCTTTGGGGGCTCTCCCTACAATGAGCAGTTCTTC
cdr3_aa: CASSFGGSPYNEQFF

v_call: TRBV29-1
d_call: TRBD1
j_call: TRBJ1-1
clone_size: many
cdr3_nt: TGCAGCGTTGTTGGACAGGGGGAAAGTGAAGCTTTCTTT
cdr3_aa: CSVVGQGESEAFF

v_call: TRBV12-3/TRBV12-4
d_call: NA
j_call: TRBJ2-3
clone_size: many
cdr3_nt: TGTGCCAGCAGCGCCGAACCGGCAGATACGCAGTATTTT
cdr3_aa: CASSAEPADTQYF

v_call: TRBV29-1
d_call: NA
j_call: TRBJ2-7
clone_size: many
cdr3_nt: TGCAGCGTTGGGCGCTTAGCCGGGGAGCAGTACTTC
cdr3_aa: CSVGRLAGEQYF

v_call: TRBV7-8
d_call: TRBD2
j_call: TRBJ2-2
clone_size: few
cdr3_nt: TGTGCCAGCAGCTTAGGGGGGGGGTTGGCCGGGGAGCTGTTTTTT
cdr3_aa: CASSLGGGLAGELFF

v_call: TRBV20-1
d_call: TRBD1
j_call: TRBJ1-3
clone_size: NA
cdr3_nt: TGCAGTGCTGGGGACAGGAGCCGCTCTGGAAACACCATATATTTT
cdr3_aa: CSAGDRSRSGNTIYF

v_call: TRBV6-5
d_call: NA
j_call: TRBJ2-1
clone_size: few
cdr3_nt: TGTGCCAGCGCCACGCCTTCGGGACGAACGTTCTTC
cdr3_aa: CASATPSGRTFF

v_call: TRBV12-3/TRBV12-4
d_call: NA
j_call: TRBJ1-4
clone_size: NA
cdr3_nt: TGTGCCAGCAGTTTAACAAACAGTCGGGAAAAACTGTTTTTT
cdr3_aa: CASSLTNSREKLFF

v_call: TRBV27
d_call: TRBD1
j_call: TRBJ1-4
clone_size: few
cdr3_nt: TGTGCCAGCAGTCGGACCGGGACAGGGGTTGAAAAACTGTTTTTT
cdr3_aa: CASSRTGTGVEKLFF

v_call: TRBV7-2
d_call: NA
j_call: TRBJ2-5
clone_size: few
cdr3_nt: TGTGCCAGCAGCTTAGGGGTTGGCGGCCGAAAAGAGACCCAGTACTTC
cdr3_aa: CASSLGVGGRKETQYF

v_call: TRBV20-1
d_call: NA
j_call: TRBJ1-5
clone_size: NA
cdr3_nt: TGCAGTGCTAGCAGGGGACCAGGTCAGCCCCAGCATTTT
cdr3_aa: CSASRGPGQPQHF

v_call: TRBV20-1
d_call: NA
j_call: TRBJ2-2
clone_size: many
cdr3_nt: TGCAGTGCGAGTCGGGGGGCCAGCACCGGGGAGCTGTTTTTT
cdr3_aa: CSASRGASTGELFF

v_call: TRBV29-1
d_call: NA
j_call: TRBJ2-3
clone_size: few
cdr3_nt: TGCAGCGCAAAAAACACAGATACGCAGTATTTT
cdr3_aa: CSAKNTDTQYF

v_call: TRBV29-1
d_call: NA
j_call: TRBJ2-6
clone_size: many
cdr3_nt: TGCAGCGTTGTAACTGGGGCCAACGTCCTGACTTTC
cdr3_aa: CSVVTGANVLTF

v_call: TRBV5-1
d_call: NA
j_call: TRBJ1-1
clone_size: NA
cdr3_nt: TGCGCCAGCAGCTTGCGGGTCCCTGGAAACACTGAAGCTTTCTTT
cdr3_aa: CASSLRVPGNTEAFF

v_call: TRBV5-1
d_call: NA
j_call: TRBJ1-1
clone_size: few
cdr3_nt: TGCGCCAGCAGCTTAGGTCACCGGAACACTGAAGCTTTCTTT
cdr3_aa: CASSLGHRNTEAFF

v_call: TRBV25-1
d_call: TRBD1
j_call: TRBJ2-2
clone_size: many
cdr3_nt: TGTGCCAGCAGCAGACAGGGGGCGATCATCGGGGAGCTGTTTTTT
cdr3_aa: CASSRQGAIIGELFF

v_call: TRBV5-1
d_call: TRBD1
j_call: TRBJ2-3
clone_size: few
cdr3_nt: TGCGCCAGCAGCGAAGGACAGGGAAGAGATACGCAGTATTTT
cdr3_aa: CASSEGQGRDTQYF

v_call: TRBV20-1
d_call: TRBD2
j_call: TRBJ2-7
clone_size: few
cdr3_nt: TGCAGTGCTGAGTCTAGCGGGCTATCCTACGAGCAGTACTTC
cdr3_aa: CSAESSGLSYEQYF

v_call: TRBV29-1
d_call: NA
j_call: TRBJ2-3
clone_size: few
cdr3_nt: TGCAGCTACGACTCCCTCCGTGGGCAGTCTCCCACAGATACGCAGTATTTT
cdr3_aa: CSYDSLRGQSPTDTQYF

v_call: TRBV9
d_call: NA
j_call: TRBJ1-1
clone_size: few
cdr3_nt: TGTGCCAGCAGCGCCGGGGGGATTACCGCTCGGTGGGACACTGAAGCTTTCTTT
cdr3_aa: CASSAGGITARWDTEAFF

v_call: TRBV7-8
d_call: TRBD1
j_call: TRBJ1-2
clone_size: once
cdr3_nt: TGTGCCAGCAGCTTAAGGGTCGGGGACAGGGCTAACTATGGCTACACCTTC
cdr3_aa: CASSLRVGDRANYGYTF

v_call: TRBV10-3
d_call: TRBD2
j_call: TRBJ2-1
clone_size: NA
cdr3_nt: TGTGCCATCAGTGAGTTGGGGGGGGGCAATGAGCAGTTCTTC
cdr3_aa: CAISELGGGNEQFF

v_call: TRBV5-1
d_call: NA
j_call: TRBJ1-6
clone_size: NA
cdr3_nt: TGCGCCAGCAGCTTGGAGGCGCCAGGAAATTCACCCCTCCACTTT
cdr3_aa: CASSLEAPGNSPLHF

v_call: TRBV7-9
d_call: NA
j_call: TRBJ1-1
clone_size: many
cdr3_nt: TGTGCCAGCAGCTTAGGCCAGCAGCCTGAAGCTTTCTTT
cdr3_aa: CASSLGQQPEAFF

v_call: TRBV9
d_call: NA
j_call: TRBJ2-2
clone_size: NA
cdr3_nt: TGTGCCAGCAGCGTTCAGGCGAGCGGGGGGGAGCTGTTTTTT
cdr3_aa: CASSVQASGGELFF

v_call: TRBV7-8
d_call: NA
j_call: TRBJ1-4
clone_size: many
cdr3_nt: TGTGCCAGCACCCTCTGGGACGGAAAACTGTTTTTT
cdr3_aa: CASTLWDGKLFF

v_call: TRBV12-3/TRBV12-4
d_call: TRBD2
j_call: TRBJ2-3
clone_size: NA
cdr3_nt: TGTGCCAGCAGTAATAGCGGGAGGGCCCCAGATACGCAGTATTTT
cdr3_aa: CASSNSGRAPDTQYF

v_call: TRBV5-1
d_call: NA
j_call: TRBJ1-1
clone_size: many
cdr3_nt: TGTGCCAGCAGCTTAGCGACGAACACTGAAGCTTTCTTT
cdr3_aa: CASSLATNTEAFF

v_call: TRBV7-3
d_call: NA
j_call: TRBJ2-2
clone_size: NA
cdr3_nt: TGTGCCAGCAGCTTAAATCTGGCGACCGGGGAGCTGTTTTTT
cdr3_aa: CASSLNLATGELFF

v_call: TRBV5-1
d_call: TRBD2
j_call: TRBJ2-3
clone_size: NA
cdr3_nt: TGCGCCAGCAGCCGCGGGACTAGTGGAGATACGCAGTATTTT
cdr3_aa: CASSRGTSGDTQYF

v_call: TRBV20-1
d_call: TRBD2
j_call: TRBJ2-1
clone_size: few
cdr3_nt: TGCAGTGCTCTCCTCGGGGGGGTTTTCTACAATGAGCAGTTCTTC
cdr3_aa: CSALLGGVFYNEQFF

v_call: TRBV15
d_call: NA
j_call: TRBJ2-3
clone_size: few
cdr3_nt: TGTGCCACCAGCAGAGTGGGCCTAACCGAAACAGATACGCAGTATTTT
cdr3_aa: CATSRVGLTETDTQYF

v_call: TRBV10-3
d_call: TRBD2
j_call: TRBJ2-3
clone_size: NA
cdr3_nt: TGTGCCATCTCTTCCAGCGGGAGTTTATCAGATACGCAGTATTTT
cdr3_aa: CAISSSGSLSDTQYF

v_call: TRBV12-5
d_call: TRBD1
j_call: TRBJ1-2
clone_size: NA
cdr3_nt: TGTGCTAGTGGGGGAGACAGGGCAAACTATGGCTACACCTTC
cdr3_aa: CASGGDRANYGYTF

v_call: TRBV5-1
d_call: TRBD2
j_call: TRBJ2-7
clone_size: few
cdr3_nt: TGCGCCAGCAATATAGCGGGACTTGACGAGCAGTACTTC
cdr3_aa: CASNIAGLDEQYF

v_call: TRBV10-3
d_call: TRBD1
j_call: TRBJ2-7
clone_size: few
cdr3_nt: TGTGCCATCAGTGAGTCTACAGGGGACTCCTACGAGCAGTACTTC
cdr3_aa: CAISESTGDSYEQYF

v_call: TRBV25-1
d_call: NA
j_call: TRBJ2-5
clone_size: many
cdr3_nt: TGTGCCAGCAGTGAACAACCGGGGCCCAGTAGGGAGACCCAGTACTTC
cdr3_aa: CASSEQPGPSRETQYF

v_call: TRBV4-2
d_call: TRBD1
j_call: TRBJ2-7
clone_size: few
cdr3_nt: TGTGCCAGCAGCCAGGGCGACAGGGGTATAAAGACCGAGCAGTACTTC
cdr3_aa: CASSQGDRGIKTEQYF

v_call: TRBV7-9
d_call: NA
j_call: TRBJ1-1
clone_size: NA
cdr3_nt: TGTGCCAGCAGCCCCTGGGGTGAATGGGGTCATTCTGAAGCTTTCTTT
cdr3_aa: CASSPWGEWGHSEAFF

v_call: TRBV5-6
d_call: NA
j_call: TRBJ1-3
clone_size: NA
cdr3_nt: TGTGCCAGCAGCTTTATTAGTCCACAGGGTTCCTCTGGAAACACCATATATTTT
cdr3_aa: CASSFISPQGSSGNTIYF

v_call: TRBV10-3
d_call: TRBD2
j_call: TRBJ2-1
clone_size: NA
cdr3_nt: TGTGCCATCGCCTGGACTAGCGGGGGCTCCTACAATGAGCAGTTCTTC
cdr3_aa: CAIAWTSGGSYNEQFF

v_call: TRBV20-1
d_call: NA
j_call: TRBJ1-2
clone_size: few
cdr3_nt: TGCAGTGCTAGTCCCGATGCAACGGGGTATGGCTACACCTTC
cdr3_aa: CSASPDATGYGYTF

v_call: TRBV20-1
d_call: NA
j_call: TRBJ2-3
clone_size: few
cdr3_nt: TGCAGTGCGGAAAGAGTCGGAGGTGATACGCAGTATTTT
cdr3_aa: CSAERVGGDTQYF

v_call: TRBV5-1
d_call: NA
j_call: TRBJ2-5
clone_size: NA
cdr3_nt: TGCGCCAGCAGCCCGGATGGCAGGGGCGGGGAGACCCAGTACTTC
cdr3_aa: CASSPDGRGGETQYF

v_call: TRBV20-1
d_call: NA
j_call: TRBJ2-1
clone_size: NA
cdr3_nt: TGCAGTGCTAGAGCGGGGACCGAGCAGTTCTTC
cdr3_aa: CSARAGTEQFF

v_call: TRBV6-4
d_call: NA
j_call: TRBJ1-6
clone_size: few
cdr3_nt: TGTGCCAGCAGTGCCACTCGGGGTCGGAATTCACCCCTCCACTTT
cdr3_aa: CASSATRGRNSPLHF

v_call: TRBV6-4
d_call: TRBD1
j_call: TRBJ2-2
clone_size: NA
cdr3_nt: TGTGCCAGCAGTGACGGGACAGGGGTTGACCCCCAGAACACCGGGGAGCTGTTTTTT
cdr3_aa: CASSDGTGVDPQNTGELFF